These T cell receptor beta chains were read from a single sample in a study of T cell changes during pregnancy in multiple sclerosis. Produced via immunoSEQ multiplex PCR; TCRdb's table is partial and in-frame only. The sample yields roughly 100,000 clones, 80% to 95% seen once. The source material was peripheral blood, sampled after pregnancy. The origin of the receptors is a female donor with multiple sclerosis, enrolled in a pregnancy study. The CDR3 runs from the conserved cysteine through the conserved F or W. A D gene is named only where the DNA matches it firmly. Part of the rows lack a size; the others show once, few, many or a class for expanded clones.

CDR3 protein	CDR3 DNA	clone size	V gene	D gene	J gene
CASTGIFTEAFF	TGTGCCTCAACAGGGATTTTTACTGAAGCTTTCTTT	few	TRBV10-3	.	TRBJ1-1
CASTPQGGRRTEAFF	TGTGCCAGCACCCCTCAAGGGGGAAGGCGGACTGAAGCTTTCTTT	.	TRBV6-6	.	TRBJ1-1
CASLANEKLFF	TGTGCCAGCCTAGCTAATGAAAAACTGTTTTTT	.	TRBV28	.	TRBJ1-4
CASSLGPGTYEQYF	TGTGCCAGCAGTTTAGGTCCGGGGACCTACGAGCAGTACTTC	.	TRBV27	.	TRBJ2-7
CASSYVTGPNEKLFF	TGTGCCAGCAGTTACGTGACAGGGCCTAATGAAAAACTGTTTTTT	.	TRBV6-5	TRBD1	TRBJ1-4
CASSVLGQFHEKLFF	TGTGCCAGCAGTGTCCTGGGACAGTTCCATGAAAAACTGTTTTTT	once	TRBV27	TRBD1	TRBJ1-4
CASSLWGGQNTEAFF	TGTGCCAGCAGTTTATGGGGAGGACAGAACACTGAAGCTTTCTTT	.	TRBV28	.	TRBJ1-1
CAISERGGETQYF	TGTGCCATCAGTGAGAGAGGTGGAGAGACCCAGTACTTC	.	TRBV10-3	.	TRBJ2-5
CASSQDRGGTEAFF	TGTGCCAGCAGCCAAGACAGGGGCGGCACTGAAGCTTTCTTT	.	TRBV14	.	TRBJ1-1
CAISSGTGTNQPQHF	TGTGCCATCAGTTCCGGGACAGGGACCAATCAGCCCCAGCATTTT	.	TRBV10-3	TRBD1	TRBJ1-5
CASSIIRARGTEAFF	TGTGCCAGTAGTATTATCCGGGCGCGCGGGACTGAAGCTTTCTTT	.	TRBV19	.	TRBJ1-1
CASSLQGGDMGKLFF	TGCGCCAGCAGCTTGCAAGGGGGGGATATGGGAAAACTGTTTTTT	.	TRBV5-1	.	TRBJ1-4
CASSQQGPHYNEQFF	TGTGCCAGTAGTCAACAGGGGCCCCACTACAATGAGCAGTTCTTC	.	TRBV19	TRBD1	TRBJ2-1
CASSERQSGGNTIYF	TGTGCCAGCAGTGAACGCCAGTCGGGAGGAAACACCATATATTTT	.	TRBV6-1	.	TRBJ1-3
CASSLMMASGRVSYNEQFF	TGTGCCAGCAGCTTAATGATGGCTAGCGGGAGAGTCTCCTACAATGAGCAGTTCTTC	.	TRBV7-3	TRBD2	TRBJ2-1
CASRYGSARYEQYF	TGCGCCAGCAGGTATGGGTCAGCGCGGTACGAGCAGTACTTC	once	TRBV5-1	.	TRBJ2-7
CASVVNTEAFF	TGTGCCAGCGTCGTTAACACTGAAGCTTTCTTT	.	TRBV2	.	TRBJ1-1
CASSLVGGPPGEQYF	TGTGCCAGCAGCTTAGTCGGAGGCCCCCCGGGGGAGCAGTACTTC	.	TRBV11-2	.	TRBJ2-7
CASSPVGQGASGYTF	TGCGCCAGCAGCCCTGTGGGACAGGGGGCTTCTGGCTACACCTTC	.	TRBV5-1	TRBD1	TRBJ1-2
CASSPTAGGSGGEAFF	TGTGCCAGCTCACCGACGGCGGGCGGGAGTGGAGGTGAAGCTTTCTTT	.	TRBV18	.	TRBJ1-1
CASSLGRTGMNSPLHF	TGCGCCAGCAGCTTGGGCCGGACAGGGATGAATTCACCCCTCCACTTT	.	TRBV5-1	TRBD1	TRBJ1-6
CASSVKISGGSYEQYF	TGTGCCAGCAGCGTAAAAATTAGCGGGGGGTCCTACGAGCAGTACTTC	.	TRBV9	TRBD2	TRBJ2-7
CASVRWGPLDEQFF	TGTGCCAGCGTCAGATGGGGCCCATTAGATGAGCAGTTCTTC	.	TRBV5-6	.	TRBJ2-1
CASSRSGIDEQYF	TGTGCCAGCAGCCGATCGGGGATCGACGAGCAGTACTTC	once	TRBV5-4	.	TRBJ2-7
CASSPRTSGMNEQYF	TGTGCCAGCAGCCCACGAACTAGCGGGATGAACGAGCAGTACTTC	once	TRBV5-4	TRBD2	TRBJ2-7
CASRDRTLSNQPQHF	TGTGCCAGCAGGGACAGAACCTTAAGCAATCAGCCCCAGCATTTT	once	TRBV6-6	.	TRBJ1-5
CASSGRDRDYEQYF	TGTGCCAGTAGTGGCCGGGACAGAGACTACGAGCAGTACTTC	.	TRBV19	TRBD1	TRBJ2-7
CASTEGGRGQPQHF	TGTGCCAGTACCGAGGGGGGGCGGGGTCAGCCCCAGCATTTT	.	TRBV19	.	TRBJ1-5
CASSLGSRAIYEQYF	TGTGCCAGCAGCTTAGGGAGCAGGGCAATCTACGAGCAGTACTTC	.	TRBV11-1	.	TRBJ2-7
CASSRAFRGTGELFF	TGTGCCAGCAGCAGGGCCTTCAGGGGAACCGGGGAGCTGTTTTTT	.	TRBV7-9	.	TRBJ2-2
CASSDPDPGTGNQPQHF	TGTGCCAGCAGTGACCCCGACCCCGGGACAGGGAATCAGCCCCAGCATTTT	.	TRBV6-1	TRBD1	TRBJ1-5
CASSACEGQGYCTDTQYF	TGTGCCAGCAGCGCCTGCGAGGGACAGGGATATTGCACAGATACGCAGTATTTT	.	TRBV7-9	TRBD1	TRBJ2-3
CASSLKTGSNQPQHF	TGTGCCAGCAGCTTGAAGACAGGGAGCAATCAGCCCCAGCATTTT	.	TRBV7-2	TRBD1	TRBJ1-5
CASSLGGAGNQPQHF	TGCGCCAGCAGCTTGGGTGGGGCTGGCAATCAGCCCCAGCATTTT	.	TRBV5-1	.	TRBJ1-5
CASSQETGGGPPLHF	TGCGCCAGCAGCCAAGAAACAGGGGGAGGTCCACCCCTCCACTTT	.	TRBV4-1	TRBD1	TRBJ1-6
CASSPSNYGYTF	TGTGCCAGCAGTCCTTCGAACTATGGCTACACCTTC	.	TRBV28	.	TRBJ1-2
CASSQGGDTQYF	TGTGCCAGCTCCCAGGGGGGAGATACGCAGTATTTT	.	TRBV18	.	TRBJ2-3
CASSESLGGTGELFF	TGCGCCAGCAGTGAGTCCCTCGGGGGCACCGGGGAGCTGTTTTTT	.	TRBV10-1	.	TRBJ2-2
CASRKGVNTEAFF	TGTGCCAGCAGGAAAGGAGTGAACACTGAAGCTTTCTTT	.	TRBV2	.	TRBJ1-1
CSVELEGFLLNEQFF	TGCAGCGTTGAACTGGAGGGTTTCCTGTTAAATGAGCAGTTCTTC	.	TRBV29-1	.	TRBJ2-1
CASSQALSTGYGYTF	TGCGCCAGCAGCCAAGCCCTTTCGACAGGCTATGGCTACACCTTC	.	TRBV4-1	.	TRBJ1-2
CASSLTRQGRPYEQYF	TGTGCCAGCAGTCTCACCCGGCAGGGGAGACCCTACGAGCAGTACTTC	once	TRBV7-9	.	TRBJ2-7
CASSEVLPTGRPQHF	TGTGCCAGCAGTGAAGTATTACCGACAGGGAGGCCCCAGCATTTT	.	TRBV6-1	TRBD1	TRBJ1-5
CASSLPGTGGGNQPQHF	TGTGCCAGCAGTTTACCCGGGACAGGGGGCGGCAATCAGCCCCAGCATTTT	.	TRBV28	TRBD1	TRBJ1-5
CASSPGTINEQFF	TGTGCCAGCAGCCCCGGGACTATCAATGAGCAGTTCTTC	.	TRBV5-4	TRBD2	TRBJ2-1
CASSLKWGRPPDYGYTF	TGTGCCAGCAGCTTGAAGTGGGGCAGGCCTCCCGACTATGGCTACACCTTC	once	TRBV5-6	.	TRBJ1-2
CASSTQGAQTYEQYF	TGTGCCAGTAGTACACAGGGGGCGCAAACCTACGAGCAGTACTTC	.	TRBV19	TRBD1	TRBJ2-7
CASGPGTSGRWTYNEQFF	TGTGCCAGCGGACCCGGGACTAGCGGGAGGTGGACCTACAATGAGCAGTTCTTC	.	TRBV28	TRBD2	TRBJ2-1
CASSPLRDRSNEQFF	TGTGCCAGCTCACCACTTCGGGACAGGAGCAATGAGCAGTTCTTC	.	TRBV18	TRBD1	TRBJ2-1
CASSSIDRGLYNEQFF	TGTGCCAGCAGTTCCATAGACAGGGGGCTCTACAATGAGCAGTTCTTC	.	TRBV27	TRBD1	TRBJ2-1
CASSQDDGLADYEQYF	TGCGCCAGCAGCCAAGATGATGGACTAGCGGACTACGAGCAGTACTTC	.	TRBV4-1	TRBD2	TRBJ2-7
CASSPTWGANTGELFF	TGCGCCAGCAGCCCGACTTGGGGGGCGAACACCGGGGAGCTGTTTTTT	.	TRBV4-1	.	TRBJ2-2
CASSQVRGMGEQYF	TGTGCCAGCAGCCAAGTCCGGGGGATGGGCGAGCAGTACTTC	.	TRBV14	.	TRBJ2-7